This T cell receptor beta chain is drawn from a study of T-cell memory formation after mild COVID-19. The overall study: There were largely donor-specific TCR clusters. Study observations and caveats: Whether second-wave clones peaking at day 37 were SARS-CoV-2 specific went unconfirmed. Chiefly within CM and EM were the contracting CD4+ clones; CD8+ ones were within EMRA. CD4+ bias marked clones expanding day 15 to 37, unlike balanced contracting clones.

TCRdb independently ran MiXCR on the 5' RACE reads; one entry per CDR3 protein. The sample shows fewer than 250,000 distinct CDR3 sequences, less than 20% of them seen only once. In regard to this clonotype: Its cognate antigen is unknown.

Trimming cost V 6 bases and J 1 base, with 19 bases left between them. Germline CDR1 is SGDLS and CDR2 is YYNGEE. The CDR3 consists of 16 residues. The sample consisted of PBMCs or a T cell subset sorted from them (not recorded which). The rearrangement uses TRBV9 and TRBJ1-2; possible D gene TRBD1, 6 bases. The TCR sequence derives from an adult woman who had mild COVID-19 (a few samples of this study predate the infection). Cell type and time point are not known. DNA of the CDR3: TGTGCCAGCATGGGGGCCCGGGACGGCTATAACTATGGCTACACCTTC. Its translation is CASMGARDGYNYGYTF.